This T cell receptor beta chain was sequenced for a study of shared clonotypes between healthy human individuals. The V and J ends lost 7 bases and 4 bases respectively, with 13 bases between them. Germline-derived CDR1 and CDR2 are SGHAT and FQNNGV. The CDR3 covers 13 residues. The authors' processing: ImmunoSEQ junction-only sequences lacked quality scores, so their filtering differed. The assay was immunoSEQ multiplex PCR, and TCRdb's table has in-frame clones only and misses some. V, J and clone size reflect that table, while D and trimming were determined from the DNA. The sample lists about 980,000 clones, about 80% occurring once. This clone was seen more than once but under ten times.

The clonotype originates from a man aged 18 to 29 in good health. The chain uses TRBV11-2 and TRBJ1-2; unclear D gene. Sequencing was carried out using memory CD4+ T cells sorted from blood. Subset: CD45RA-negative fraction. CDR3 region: CASTNGRTYGYTF. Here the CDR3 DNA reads TGTGCCAGCACTAACGGACGGACCTATGGCTACACCTTC. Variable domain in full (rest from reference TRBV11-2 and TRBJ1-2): EAGVAQSPRYKIIEKRQSVAFWCNPISGHATLYWYQQILGQGPKLLIQFQNNGVVDDSQLPKDRFSAERLKGVDSTLKIQPAKLEDSAVYLCASTNGRTYGYTFGSGTRLTVV.